This TCR beta chain is from a study of blood T cell repertoires in COVID-19. Categorization into cohorts depended on clinical history that participants reported. Only in-frame clones appear in the TCRdb table, and some are missing; sequencing was by immunoSEQ multiplex PCR. Here the sample spans 310,000 or so clones, 86% being singletons. This CDR3 contains 14 residues. CDR1 PRHDT and CDR2 FYEKMQ come from the germline V gene (reference sequence). The V gene end was trimmed by 2 bases and the J gene end by 6 bases; junction bases not matched to a gene: 3. Sample: PBMCs or T cells enriched from blood (not recorded which). This TCR came from a woman aged 18-29 years who had recovered from COVID-19. This chain joins TRBV13 and TRBJ2-1; 8 bases agree with TRBD2. In nucleotides, the CDR3 is TGTGCCAGCAGCTTAACGGGAGGGCCCAATGAGCAGTTCTTC. It translates to CASSLTGGPNEQFF.